This entry describes one TCR beta chain. Libraries were prepared by immunoSEQ multiplex PCR; TCRdb keeps only in-frame clonotypes and omits some of them. The sample holds about 220,000 clones, approximately 78% seen once. CDR1 and CDR2 from the germline V gene are MDHEN and SYDVKM. The trim removed 1 base at V and 2 bases at J, leaving 4 bases unmatched. CDR3 length equals 15 residues. This entry comes from a study of blood T cell repertoires in COVID-19. During active infection, Seattle patients enrolled and were then monitored through disease. This receptor was identified in a woman in her seventies with COVID-19, enrolled during active disease. This chain connects TRBV28 to TRBJ2-7, with TRBD2 matching 8 bases. The sample taken for sequencing was peripheral blood. The CDR3 nucleotides read TGTGCCAGCAGTTTATATAGCGGGATAACCTACGAGCAGTACTTC. It yields the protein CASSLYSGITYEQYF.